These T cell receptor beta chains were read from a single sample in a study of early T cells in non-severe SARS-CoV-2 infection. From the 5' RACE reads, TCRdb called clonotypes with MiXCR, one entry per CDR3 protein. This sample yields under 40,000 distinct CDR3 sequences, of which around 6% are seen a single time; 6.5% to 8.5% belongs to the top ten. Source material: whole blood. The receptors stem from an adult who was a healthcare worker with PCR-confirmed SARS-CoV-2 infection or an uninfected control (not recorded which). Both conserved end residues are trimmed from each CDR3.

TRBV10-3	AISEFGEYNEQF
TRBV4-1	ASSGWTSGGQETQY
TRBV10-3	AISDLYEQY
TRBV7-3	ASSRGPGSTDTQY
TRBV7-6	ASSPRKDRVYEQF
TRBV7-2	ASSSPSPYEQY
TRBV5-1	ASSLPTGGLKKLF
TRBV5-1	ASSLAGLRGYT
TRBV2	ASSEIQGPNTEAF
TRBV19	ASSIGTALDEQF
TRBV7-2	ASSLGTGGGEQY
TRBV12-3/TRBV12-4	ASSLARDLAKNIQY
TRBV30	AWSVQPAYEQY
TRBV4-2	ASSHFRDPLNSPLH
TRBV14	ASSAYLTETQY
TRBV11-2	ASSLDTVRGSPLH
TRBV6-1	ASSATSYEQY
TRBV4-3	ASSQGLGGLDYEQY
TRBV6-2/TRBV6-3	ASSWGDEQF
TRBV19	ASSIRQIPGANQPQH
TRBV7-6	ASSAGTQANYGYT
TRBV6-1	ASSVRSNQPQH
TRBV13	ASSRRQGGGETQY
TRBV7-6	ASSPGTPHEAF
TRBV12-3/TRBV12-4	ASMGGNEKLF
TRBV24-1	ATSMPGIGEQF
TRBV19	ASSRTSGSSGANYGYT
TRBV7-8	ASSLGLAPLGSQY
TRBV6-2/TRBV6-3	ASSPFNGANVLT
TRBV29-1	SVGTGGYEQY
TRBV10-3	AISGQGLNTEAF
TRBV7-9	ASSPTSQSTQY
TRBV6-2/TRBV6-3	ASSQALEQY
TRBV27	ASSSYLGGVEQY
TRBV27	ASSLSESYGYT
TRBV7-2	ASSTPSGIGNNEQF
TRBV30	AWYLGPHEQY